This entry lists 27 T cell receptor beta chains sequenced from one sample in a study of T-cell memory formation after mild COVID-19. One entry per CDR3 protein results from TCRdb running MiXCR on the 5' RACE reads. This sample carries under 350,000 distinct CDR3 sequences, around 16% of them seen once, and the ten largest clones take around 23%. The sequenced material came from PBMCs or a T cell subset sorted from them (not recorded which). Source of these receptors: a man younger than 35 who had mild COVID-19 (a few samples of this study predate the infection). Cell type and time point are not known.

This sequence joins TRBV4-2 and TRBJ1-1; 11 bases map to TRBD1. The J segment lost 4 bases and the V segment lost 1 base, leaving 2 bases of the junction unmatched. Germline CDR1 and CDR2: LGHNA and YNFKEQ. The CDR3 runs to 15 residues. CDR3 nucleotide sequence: TGTGCCAGCAGCCAAGTTGGACAGGGGGCCACTGAAGCTTTCTTT. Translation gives CASSQVGQGATEAFF.

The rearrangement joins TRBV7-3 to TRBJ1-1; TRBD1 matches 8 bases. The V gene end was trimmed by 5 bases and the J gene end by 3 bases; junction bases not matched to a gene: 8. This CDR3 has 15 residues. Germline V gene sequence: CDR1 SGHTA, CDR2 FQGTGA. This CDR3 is CASSPGTGEYTEAFF. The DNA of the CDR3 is TGTGCCAGCAGCCCGGGGACAGGAGAGTACACTGAAGCTTTCTTT. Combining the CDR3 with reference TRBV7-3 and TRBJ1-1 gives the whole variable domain GAGVSQTPSNKVTEKGKYVELRCDPISGHTALYWYRQSLGQGPEFLIYFQGTGAADDSGLPNDRFFAVRPEGSVSTLKIQRTERGDSAVYLCASSPGTGEYTEAFFGQGTRLTVV.

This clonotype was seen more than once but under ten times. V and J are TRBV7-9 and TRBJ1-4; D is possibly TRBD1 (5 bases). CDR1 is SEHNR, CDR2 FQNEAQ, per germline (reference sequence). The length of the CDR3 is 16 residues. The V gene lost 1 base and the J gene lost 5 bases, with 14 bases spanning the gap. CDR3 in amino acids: CASSLVGRAGNEKLFF. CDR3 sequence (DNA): TGTGCCAGCAGCTTAGTGGGCCGGGCAGGGAATGAAAAACTGTTTTTT. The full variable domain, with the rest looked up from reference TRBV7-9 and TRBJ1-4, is DTGVSQNPRHKITKRGQNVTFRCDPISEHNRLYWYRQTLGQGPEFLTYFQNEAQLEKSRLLSDRFSAERPKGSFSTLEIQRTEQGDSAMYLCASSLVGRAGNEKLFFGSGTQLSVL.

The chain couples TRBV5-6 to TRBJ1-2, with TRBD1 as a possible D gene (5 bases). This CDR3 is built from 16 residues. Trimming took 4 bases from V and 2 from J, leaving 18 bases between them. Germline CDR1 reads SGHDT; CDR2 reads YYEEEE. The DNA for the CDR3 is TGTGCCAGCAGCCTCCCAAGCGGGGGAGAAAACTATGGCTACACCTTC. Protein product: CASSLPSGGENYGYTF.

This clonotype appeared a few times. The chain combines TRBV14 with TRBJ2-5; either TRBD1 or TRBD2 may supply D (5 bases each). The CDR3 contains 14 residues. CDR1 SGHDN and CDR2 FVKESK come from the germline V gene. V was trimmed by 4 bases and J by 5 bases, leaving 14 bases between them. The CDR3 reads CASSPRWGKETQYF. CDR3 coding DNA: TGTGCCAGCAGCCCCCGTTGGGGGAAGGAGACCCAGTACTTC.

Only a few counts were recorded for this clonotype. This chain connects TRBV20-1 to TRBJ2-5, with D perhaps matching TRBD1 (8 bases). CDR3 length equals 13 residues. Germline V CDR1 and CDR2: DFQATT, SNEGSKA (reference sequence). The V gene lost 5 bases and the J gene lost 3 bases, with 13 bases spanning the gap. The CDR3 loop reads CSAWTGREETQYF. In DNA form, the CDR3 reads TGCAGTGCTTGGACAGGGAGGGAAGAGACCCAGTACTTC.

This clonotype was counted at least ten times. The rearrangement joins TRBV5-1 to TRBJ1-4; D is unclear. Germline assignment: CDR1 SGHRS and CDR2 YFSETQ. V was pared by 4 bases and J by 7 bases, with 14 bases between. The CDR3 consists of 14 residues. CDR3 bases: TGCGCCAGCAGCCCTGTGTGGGCAACTGAAAAACTGTTTTTT. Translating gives CASSPVWATEKLFF.

In nucleotides, the CDR3 is TGCGCCAGCAGCCAAGTAAGGGAGCTACGGCGGTATTTT. Amino acid sequence: CASSQVRELRRYF. The chain links TRBV4-3 to TRBJ2-3; tentative D call: TRBD2 (5 bases). The CDR3 has 13 residues. V lost 1 base to trimming and J lost 14 bases, with 16 bases between them. The germline V gene has CDR1 LGHNA and CDR2 YSLEER.

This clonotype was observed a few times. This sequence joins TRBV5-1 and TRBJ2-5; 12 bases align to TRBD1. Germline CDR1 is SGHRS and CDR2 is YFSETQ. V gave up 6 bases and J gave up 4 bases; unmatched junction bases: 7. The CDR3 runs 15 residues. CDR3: CASNPGQGAAETQYF. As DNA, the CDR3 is TGCGCCAGCAATCCGGGACAGGGGGCAGCAGAGACCCAGTACTTC. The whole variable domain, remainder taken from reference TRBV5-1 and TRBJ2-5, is KAGVTQTPRYLIKTRGQQVTLSCSPISGHRSVSWYQQTPGQGLQFLFEYFSETQRNKGNFPGRFSGRQFSNSRSEMNVSTLELGDSALYLCASNPGQGAAETQYFGPGTRLLVL.

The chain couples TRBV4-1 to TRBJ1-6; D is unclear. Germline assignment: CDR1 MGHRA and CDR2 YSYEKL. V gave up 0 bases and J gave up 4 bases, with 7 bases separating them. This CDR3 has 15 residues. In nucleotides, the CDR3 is TGCGCCAGCAGCCAAGATACGGGGTATAATTCACCCCTCCACTTT. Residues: CASSQDTGYNSPLHF.

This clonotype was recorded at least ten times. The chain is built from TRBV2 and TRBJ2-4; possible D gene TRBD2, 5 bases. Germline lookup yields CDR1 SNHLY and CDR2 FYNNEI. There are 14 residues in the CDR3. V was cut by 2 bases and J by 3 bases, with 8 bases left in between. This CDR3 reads CASSELEVKNIQYF. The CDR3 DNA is TGTGCCAGCAGTGAATTGGAGGTCAAAAACATTCAGTACTTC.

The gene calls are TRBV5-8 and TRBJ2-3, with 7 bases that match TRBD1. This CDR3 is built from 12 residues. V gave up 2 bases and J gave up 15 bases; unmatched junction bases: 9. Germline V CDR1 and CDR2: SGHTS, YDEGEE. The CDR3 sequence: CASSFGTAEFYF. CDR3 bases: TGTGCCAGCAGCTTCGGGACAGCAGAGTTTTATTTT.

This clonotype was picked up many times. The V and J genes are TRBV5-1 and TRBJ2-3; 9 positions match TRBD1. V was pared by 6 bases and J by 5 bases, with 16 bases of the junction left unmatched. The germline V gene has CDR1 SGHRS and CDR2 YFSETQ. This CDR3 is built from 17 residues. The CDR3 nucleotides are TGCGCCAGCACCTACGGAGGGACAGGGCTGGCGGGAGATACGCAGTATTTT. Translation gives CASTYGGTGLAGDTQYF.

The CDR3 DNA is TGTGCCAGCAGCCCGGGTTCGGTAGCGGGTGACAATGAGCAGTTCTTC. Translated: CASSPGSVAGDNEQFF. The chain combines TRBV3-1 with TRBJ2-1, with TRBD2 matching over 7 bases. CDR3 length equals 16 residues. Germline-derived CDR1 and CDR2 are LGHDT and YNNKEL (reference sequence). The V gene end was trimmed by 4 bases and the J gene end by 5 bases; junction bases not matched to a gene: 11.

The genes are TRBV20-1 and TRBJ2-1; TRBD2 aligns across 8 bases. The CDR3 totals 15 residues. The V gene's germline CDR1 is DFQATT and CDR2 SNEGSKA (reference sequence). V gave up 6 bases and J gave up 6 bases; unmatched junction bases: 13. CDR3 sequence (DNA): TGCAGTGCAGCCCGGACAGTCGCGGGGGGCAATGAGCAGTTCTTC. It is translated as CSAARTVAGGNEQFF.

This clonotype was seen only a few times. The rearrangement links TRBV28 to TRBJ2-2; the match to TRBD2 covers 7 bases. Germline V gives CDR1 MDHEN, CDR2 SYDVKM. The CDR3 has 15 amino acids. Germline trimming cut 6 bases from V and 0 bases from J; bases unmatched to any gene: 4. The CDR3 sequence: CASSRTSANTGELFF. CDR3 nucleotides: TGTGCCAGCAGCCGCACTAGCGCGAACACCGGGGAGCTGTTTTTT.

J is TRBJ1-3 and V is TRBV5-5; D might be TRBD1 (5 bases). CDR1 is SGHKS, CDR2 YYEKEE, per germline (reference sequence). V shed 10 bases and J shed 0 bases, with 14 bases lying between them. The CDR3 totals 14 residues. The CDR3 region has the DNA TGTGCCGCCTCCCGGGACCTCTCTGGAAACACCATATATTTT. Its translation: CAASRDLSGNTIYF.

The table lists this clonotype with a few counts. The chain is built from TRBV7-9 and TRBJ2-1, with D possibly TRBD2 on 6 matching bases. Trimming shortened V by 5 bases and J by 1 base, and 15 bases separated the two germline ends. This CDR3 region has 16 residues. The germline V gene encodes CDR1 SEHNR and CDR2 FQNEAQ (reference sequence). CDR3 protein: CASSPTGGASYNEQFF. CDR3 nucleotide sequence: TGTGCCAGCAGCCCCACCGGGGGTGCTTCCTACAATGAGCAGTTCTTC. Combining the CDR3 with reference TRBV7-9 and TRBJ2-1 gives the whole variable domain DTGVSQNPRHKITKRGQNVTFRCDPISEHNRLYWYRQTLGQGPEFLTYFQNEAQLEKSRLLSDRFSAERPKGSFSTLEIQRTEQGDSAMYLCASSPTGGASYNEQFFGPGTRLTVL.

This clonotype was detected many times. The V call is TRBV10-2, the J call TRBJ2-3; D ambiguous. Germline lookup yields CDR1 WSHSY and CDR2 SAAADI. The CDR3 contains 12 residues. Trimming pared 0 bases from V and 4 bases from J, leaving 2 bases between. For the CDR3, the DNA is TGCGCCAGCAGTGAGTCGTCAGATACGCAGTATTTT. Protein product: CASSESSDTQYF.

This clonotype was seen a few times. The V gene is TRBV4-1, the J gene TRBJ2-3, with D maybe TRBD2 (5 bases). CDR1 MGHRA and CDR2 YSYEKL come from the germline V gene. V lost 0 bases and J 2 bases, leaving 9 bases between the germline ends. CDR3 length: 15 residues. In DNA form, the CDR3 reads TGCGCCAGCAGCCAAGATCGACTACTCACAGATACGCAGTATTTT. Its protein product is CASSQDRLLTDTQYF.

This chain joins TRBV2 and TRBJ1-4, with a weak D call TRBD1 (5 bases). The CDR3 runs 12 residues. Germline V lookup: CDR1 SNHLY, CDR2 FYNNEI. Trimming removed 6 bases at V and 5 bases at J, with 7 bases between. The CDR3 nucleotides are TGTGCCAGCAGGGCAGGGAATGAAAAACTGTTTTTT. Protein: CASRAGNEKLFF. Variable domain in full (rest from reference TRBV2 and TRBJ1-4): EPEVTQTPSHQVTQMGQEVILRCVPISNHLYFYWYRQILGQKVEFLVSFYNNEISEKSEIFDDQFSVERPDGSNFTLKIRSTKLEDSAMYFCASRAGNEKLFFGSGTQLSVL.

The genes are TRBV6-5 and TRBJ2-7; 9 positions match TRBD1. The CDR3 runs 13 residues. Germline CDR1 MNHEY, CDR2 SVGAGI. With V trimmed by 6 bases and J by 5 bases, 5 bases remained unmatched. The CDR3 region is CASRRQGVNEQYF. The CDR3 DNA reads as TGTGCCAGCAGGAGACAGGGGGTCAACGAGCAGTACTTC.

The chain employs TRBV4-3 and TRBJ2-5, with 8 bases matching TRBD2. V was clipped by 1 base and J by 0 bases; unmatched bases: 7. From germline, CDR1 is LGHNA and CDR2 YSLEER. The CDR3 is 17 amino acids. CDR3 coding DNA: TGCGCCAGCAGCCAAGTCGGGTCTAGCGGGTACCAAGAGACCCAGTACTTC. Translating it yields CASSQVGSSGYQETQYF.

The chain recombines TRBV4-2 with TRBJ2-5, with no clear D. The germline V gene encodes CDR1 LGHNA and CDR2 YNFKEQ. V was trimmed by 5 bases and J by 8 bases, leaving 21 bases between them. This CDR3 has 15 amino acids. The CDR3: CASSTEAKSRETQYF. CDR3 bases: TGTGCCAGCAGCACTGAAGCGAAGAGTCGAGAAACCCAGTACTTC.

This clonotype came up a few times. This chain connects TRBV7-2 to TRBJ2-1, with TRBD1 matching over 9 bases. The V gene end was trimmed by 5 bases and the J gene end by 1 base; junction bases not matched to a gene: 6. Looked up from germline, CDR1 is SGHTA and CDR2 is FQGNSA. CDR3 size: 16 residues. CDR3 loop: CASSRGQGGSYNEQFF. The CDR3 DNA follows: TGTGCCAGCAGCAGGGGACAGGGAGGTTCCTACAATGAGCAGTTCTTC.

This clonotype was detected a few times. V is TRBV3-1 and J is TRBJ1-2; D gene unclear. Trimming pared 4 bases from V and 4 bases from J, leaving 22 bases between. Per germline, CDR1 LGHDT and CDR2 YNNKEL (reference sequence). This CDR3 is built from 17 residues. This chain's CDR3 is CASSPTTSPVSFYGYTF. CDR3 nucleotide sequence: TGTGCCAGCAGCCCGACCACCTCTCCGGTCTCCTTCTATGGCTACACCTTC.

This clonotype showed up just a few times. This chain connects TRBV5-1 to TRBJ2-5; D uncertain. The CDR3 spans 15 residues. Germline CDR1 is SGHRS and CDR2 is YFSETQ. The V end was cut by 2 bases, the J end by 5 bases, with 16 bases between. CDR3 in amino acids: CASSFQSALGETQYF. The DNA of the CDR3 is TGCGCCAGCAGCTTCCAATCTGCCCTGGGGGAGACCCAGTACTTC.